Here is one T cell receptor (beta chain) with its context. Its antigen is unidentified. The data derive from a study of T cell responses to AZD1222 COVID-19 vaccine. Study details: Pooled samples include second doses given at about 4 or 12 weeks.

V gave up 0 bases and J gave up 4 bases, with 16 bases separating them. The CDR3 is 16 amino acids. CDR1 is SGDLS, CDR2 YYNGEE, per germline. TCRdb's table, derived via immunoSEQ multiplex PCR, lists solely in-frame clones and lacks some. The profile covers 100,000 to 150,000 clones, with around 84% appearing a single time and about a fifth taken by the ten largest. Study-level points and caveats: Breadth and depth of Spike-specific TCRs rose after two AZD1222 doses.

The chain joins TRBV9 to TRBJ1-1; the D is unclear. The sequencing here drew on peripheral blood, taken on day 0 of AZD1222 vaccination. This sequence originates from an adult in good health. CDR3 residues: CASSVAWELRGTEAFF. The CDR3 region has the DNA TGTGCCAGCAGCGTAGCTTGGGAGCTTCGGGGCACTGAAGCTTTCTTT.